The source of this T cell receptor beta chain is a study of T cell repertoires in ileal Crohn's disease. Study-level background: Less than 45% were active smokers at surgery; median disease duration was approximately 8.5 years. Thiopurines (about 10) or anti-TNF agents (more than 17) were given postoperatively to about half.

Whole-study findings and limits: High-frequency clones were more common in sorted CD8 than CD4 cells.

Comment on this clone: Its antigen remains unknown.

Germline V lookup: CDR1 SGHTA, CDR2 FQGNSA. V was clipped by 6 bases and J by 6 bases, with 14 bases between them. The CDR3 has 13 amino acids. Some clones are missing from TCRdb's copy, which holds only in-frame ones; the method was immunoSEQ multiplex PCR. The profile shows roughly 16,000 clones, more than 85% of them singletons. Sequenced material: ileal tissue. The rearrangement links TRBV7-2 to TRBJ1-1; D unresolved. This TCR was sampled from an adult with Crohn's disease. The CDR3 DNA reads as TGTGCCAGCAGTCGTGAGGTTAACGCTGAAGCTTTCTTT. Translation gives CASSREVNAEAFF.